Listed below are T cell receptor beta chains from one sample, sequenced in a study of OX40 agonist ivuxolimab in advanced cancers. Assay: immunoSEQ multiplex PCR; the TCRdb copy retains only in-frame clones and omits some. Of around 12,000 clones in the sample, 65% to 75% were seen once. Specimen: CD4+ or CD8+ T cells sorted from blood, collected in a trial of the OX40 agonist ivuxolimab. Receptors were obtained from an adult with an advanced solid tumor such as melanoma, head and neck, liver or kidney cancer. Each CDR3 is given without its conserved first and last residue. D genes are given only for firm matches.

J	D	V	CDR3
TRBJ2-1	NA	TRBV2	ASSDSESWGSYNEQF
TRBJ2-7	NA	TRBV2	ASSLWQGGYEQY
TRBJ1-3	NA	TRBV7-2	ASSLVGDAGNTIY
TRBJ2-5	NA	TRBV6-6	ASSQGYPRETQY
TRBJ2-7	TRBD1	TRBV11-2	ASSLGQGAYEQY
TRBJ2-1	TRBD2	TRBV27	ASSILAGGPGNEQF
TRBJ1-3	NA	TRBV9	ASSVVGTTSGNTIY
TRBJ1-5	NA	TRBV7-9	ASSSTGPGNQPQH
TRBJ2-5	NA	TRBV21-1	ASRMWFYTFSETQY
TRBJ2-2	NA	TRBV11-3	ASSLDAGKSTGELF
TRBJ2-1	NA	TRBV4-1	ASSQDPGGASYNEQF
TRBJ2-1	NA	TRBV20-1	SVPIGNEQF
TRBJ1-2	NA	TRBV9	ASSVLGAPNYGYT
TRBJ2-7	NA	TRBV11-1	ASSSTSDSSYEQY
TRBJ2-7	TRBD1	TRBV6-6	ASSYSRQGGDEQY
TRBJ1-5	TRBD1	TRBV9	ASSVVSPPTGDNQPQH
TRBJ2-3	TRBD2	TRBV9	ASSPTSGDPNTQY
TRBJ2-1	NA	TRBV11-2	ASSLVSLEQF
TRBJ2-2	NA	TRBV7-9	ASSLGTGELF
TRBJ1-1	NA	TRBV19	ASSPPMGNAF
TRBJ2-2	TRBD1	TRBV9	ASSVEFPGQAPGGGELF
TRBJ1-1	NA	TRBV5-6	ASSLGLITEAF
TRBJ2-7	TRBD2	TRBV4-1	ASSQGASGIGLDYEQY
TRBJ2-5	TRBD2	TRBV6-5	ASSYSRGVQETQY
TRBJ2-7	TRBD2	TRBV9	ASSHKTSGRDEQY
TRBJ2-3	NA	TRBV7-9	AGLGGDTQY
TRBJ2-2	NA	TRBV27	ASSLSWTNTGELF
TRBJ2-6	TRBD1	TRBV7-9	ALAGGISGANVLT
TRBJ2-2	NA	TRBV7-2	ASKWTPGNGELF
TRBJ1-4	TRBD1	TRBV6-1	ASRGQGPNEKLF
TRBJ1-4	NA	TRBV15	ATSREMGATNEKLF
TRBJ2-7	NA	TRBV5-4	ASSRGYEQY
TRBJ1-2	TRBD1	TRBV5-5	ASSLWGQPNYGYT
TRBJ2-1	TRBD2	TRBV4-1	ASSPYSGSQVEQF
TRBJ2-7	TRBD1	TRBV7-9	ASSTGQVTYEQY
TRBJ2-5	NA	TRBV29-1	SVEAPQGGRETQY
TRBJ2-3	NA	TRBV25-1	ASSEEIGGIDTQY
TRBJ1-2	TRBD1	TRBV18	ASSPPRDRGPPGWGYT
TRBJ2-5	TRBD1	TRBV11-2	ASSSRQGALYETQY
TRBJ2-1	TRBD2	TRBV4-1	ASSSEREPYNEQF
TRBJ2-7	NA	TRBV7-2	ASSFRVISYEQY
TRBJ1-5	TRBD1	TRBV28	ASSRDRAYSNQPQH
TRBJ2-1	TRBD1	TRBV7-2	ASSLGSGQGEVQF
TRBJ2-5	NA	TRBV7-9	ASSPEGTGRSTQY
TRBJ2-5	NA	TRBV28	ASSFEASGTQY
TRBJ1-1	NA	TRBV13	ASSPWDTLNTEAF